These 24 T cell receptor beta chains originate from one sample sequenced in a study of OX40 agonist ivuxolimab in advanced cancers. Measured with immunoSEQ multiplex PCR; TCRdb has only the in-frame clones, and not every one. The data show 63,000 or so clones, with about 91% seen just once and around 2% held by the top ten. The sequences come from CD4+ or CD8+ T cells sorted from blood, collected in a trial of the OX40 agonist ivuxolimab. The receptors come from an adult with an advanced solid tumor such as melanoma, head and neck, liver or kidney cancer.

The chain joins TRBV6-4 to TRBJ2-3; D not resolved. Germline assignment: CDR1 MRHNA and CDR2 SNTAGT. The CDR3 has 14 amino acids. Trimming took off 2 bases at V and 6 bases at J, with 12 bases between the two ends. The CDR3 loop is CASSDVNIWDTQYF. CDR3 in DNA: TGTGCCAGCAGTGACGTCAACATATGGGATACGCAGTATTTT.

The V gene is TRBV19, the J gene TRBJ1-5, with TRBD1 matching 12 bases. The CDR3 totals 15 residues. V trimming: 3 bases; J trimming: 5 bases; junction bases outside the gene matches: 2. The germline CDR1 and CDR2 sequences are LNHDA and SQIVND (reference sequence). The chain's CDR3 is CASSMGQGADQPQHF. As DNA, the CDR3 is TGTGCCAGTAGTATGGGACAGGGGGCGGATCAGCCCCAGCATTTT.

This chain connects TRBV28 to TRBJ1-2, with 7 bases fitting TRBD1. The CDR3 has 13 amino acids. Per germline, CDR1 MDHEN and CDR2 SYDVKM. After removal of 2 bases from V and 4 bases from J, the junction contained 1 base not matched to a gene. The CDR3 region has the DNA TGTGCCAGCAGTTTACCAGGGGGCTATGGCTACACCTTC. This codes for CASSLPGGYGYTF.

The chain employs TRBV13 and TRBJ2-5, with D unclear. V gave up 4 bases and J gave up 1 base, with 4 bases separating them. This CDR3 has 12 amino acids. Germline V lookup: CDR1 PRHDT, CDR2 FYEKMQ (reference sequence). In nucleotides, the CDR3 is TGTGCCAGCAGCTCGCGCCAAGAGACCCAGTACTTC. Encoded protein: CASSSRQETQYF.

Comments on this clone: The same CDR3 is also encoded by other DNA sequences in this sample. The chain is built from TRBV20-1 and TRBJ2-1; D is unclear. The CDR3 is made up of 11 amino acids. Trimming stripped 6 bases from V and 4 bases from J, with 7 bases between. CDR1 and CDR2 from the germline V gene are DFQATT and SNEGSKA (reference sequence). The CDR3 loop is CSARSYNEQFF. The CDR3 region has the DNA TGCAGTGCCAGAAGTTACAATGAGCAGTTCTTC.

The chain links TRBV28 to TRBJ2-1; no reliable D call. The germline CDR1 and CDR2 sequences are MDHEN and SYDVKM. V was clipped by 5 bases and J by 2 bases, with 13 bases between them. The CDR3 covers 15 residues. Written as DNA, the CDR3 is TGTGCCAGCAGTCCGACACGAATCGCCTACAATGAGCAGTTCTTC. As protein: CASSPTRIAYNEQFF.

The chain combines TRBV10-3 with TRBJ2-5; D is unresolved. The CDR3 spans 14 residues. V was trimmed by 11 bases and J by 2 bases, leaving 18 bases between them. Germline V gives CDR1 ENHRY, CDR2 SYGVKD. The CDR3, as DNA: TGTGCCGGCGGTCCGGGTACCCCACAAGAGACCCAGTACTTC. The encoded protein is CAGGPGTPQETQYF.

V usage is TRBV11-2 and J usage is TRBJ1-3; no reliable D call. V dropped 5 bases and J dropped 4 bases, with 6 bases sitting between them. CDR1 and CDR2 (germline): SGHAT, FQNNGV. The CDR3 is made up of 12 amino acids. CDR3 protein: CASSLTGNTIYF. CDR3 nucleotides: TGTGCCAGCAGCCTCACCGGAAACACCATATATTTT. Based on the CDR3 plus reference TRBV11-2 and TRBJ1-3, the full variable domain is EAGVAQSPRYKIIEKRQSVAFWCNPISGHATLYWYQQILGQGPKLLIQFQNNGVVDDSQLPKDRFSAERLKGVDSTLKIQPAKLEDSAVYLCASSLTGNTIYFGEGSWLTVV.

The V gene is TRBV18, the J gene TRBJ2-1, with 7 bases that match TRBD1. There are 15 residues in the CDR3. After removal of 3 bases from V and 6 bases from J, the junction contained 8 bases not matched to a gene. CDR1 is KGHSH and CDR2 is LQKENI in the germline V gene. CDR3 in amino acids: CASSPTGIAFNEQFF. CDR3 in DNA: TGTGCCAGCTCACCGACAGGGATTGCCTTCAATGAGCAGTTCTTC.

The rearrangement joins TRBV5-5 to TRBJ1-5, with D perhaps TRBD1 (6 bases). Trimming took 4 bases from V and 3 from J, leaving 11 bases between them. CDR3 size: 14 residues. Germline V CDR1 and CDR2: SGHKS, YYEKEE (reference sequence). CDR3 amino acids: CASSTTGLNQPQHF. Written as DNA, the CDR3 is TGTGCCAGCAGCACAACAGGGCTCAATCAGCCCCAGCATTTT.

The genes are TRBV10-3 and TRBJ1-2, with D possibly TRBD1 on 6 matching bases. The CDR3 is 14 amino acids. Germline V CDR1 and CDR2: ENHRY, SYGVKD. The V and J ends lost 0 bases and 8 bases respectively, with 13 bases between them. DNA for the CDR3: TGTGCCATCAGTGAGTCAGGGGGGACGATCGGCTACACCTTC. Protein sequence: CAISESGGTIGYTF.

The V call is TRBV9, the J call TRBJ1-2; D gene unclear. The germline gives CDR1 SGDLS, CDR2 YYNGEE. The CDR3 spans 12 residues. V was trimmed by 3 bases and J by 10 bases, leaving 13 bases between them. Written as DNA, the CDR3 is TGTGCCAGCAGCGCACTCAAAGGCGACTACACCTTC. The encoded protein is CASSALKGDYTF.

The V call is TRBV5-1, the J call TRBJ1-2; no clear D gene. V was shortened by 0 bases and J by 7 bases, with 4 bases between the two germline ends. The V gene's germline CDR1 is SGHRS and CDR2 YFSETQ. This CDR3 is 11 amino acids long. In nucleotides, the CDR3 is TGCGCCAGCAGCTTGGAGAGTGGCTACACCTTC. This encodes CASSLESGYTF.

V gene TRBV5-5 combines with J gene TRBJ1-2, with TRBD1 as a possible D gene (5 bases). The germline V and J ends were trimmed by 1 base and 6 bases, with 10 bases remaining between them. Germline V gene sequence: CDR1 SGHKS, CDR2 YYEKEE (reference sequence). CDR3 size: 13 residues. CDR3 DNA: TGTGCCAGCAGCTTGCCAGGGAAGGATGGCTACACCTTC. Residues: CASSLPGKDGYTF.

The rearrangement uses TRBV5-1 and TRBJ2-5; 12 bases map to TRBD2. J was trimmed by 5 bases and V by 1 base; bases with no gene match: 9. This CDR3 is built from 17 residues. Germline CDR1 and CDR2: SGHRS and YFSETQ. This chain's CDR3 is CASSLQAGTSGLETQYF. The CDR3 nucleotides read TGCGCCAGCAGCTTGCAGGCTGGGACTAGCGGGTTGGAGACCCAGTACTTC. The variable domain in full, with the rest retrieved from reference TRBV5-1 and TRBJ2-5, is KAGVTQTPRYLIKTRGQQVTLSCSPISGHRSVSWYQQTPGQGLQFLFEYFSETQRNKGNFPGRFSGRQFSNSRSEMNVSTLELGDSALYLCASSLQAGTSGLETQYFGPGTRLLVL.

The DNA for the CDR3 is TGTGCCATCAGAACCCTAGCGGGAGCCAATGAGCAGTTCTTC. Its translation is CAIRTLAGANEQFF. The chain combines TRBV10-3 with TRBJ2-1, with 10 bases matching TRBD2. The germline V gene encodes CDR1 ENHRY and CDR2 SYGVKD. The CDR3 is made up of 14 amino acids. Trimming took 6 bases from V and 6 from J; bases not matched to a gene: 5.

The count of this clone is one. The chain couples TRBV28 to TRBJ1-2; no clear D. Germline CDR1 MDHEN, CDR2 SYDVKM. V shed 6 bases and J shed 0 bases, with 20 bases lying between them. The CDR3 runs 17 residues. DNA of the CDR3: TGTGCCAGCAGGGTGACGATGTCGGAGGGAGCTAACTATGGCTACACCTTC. Translated, it gives CASRVTMSEGANYGYTF.

This clone is a singleton in its sample. The V gene is TRBV7-9, the J gene TRBJ1-2, with 9 bases fitting TRBD1. The CDR3 is 14 residues long. CDR1 and CDR2 (germline): SEHNR, FQNEAQ (reference sequence). V shed 2 bases, J shed 8 bases, and the junction held 6 bases outside the gene matches. This CDR3 is CASSLPDRGSGYTF. The CDR3 DNA sequence: TGTGCCAGCAGCTTACCAGACAGGGGGAGCGGCTACACCTTC.

This chain uses TRBV2 with TRBJ1-1, with D unresolved. V gave up 2 bases and J gave up 1 base, with 14 bases separating them. The CDR3 length is 16 residues. Per germline, CDR1 SNHLY and CDR2 FYNNEI. The chain's CDR3 is CASSEIVSAKNTEAFF. The CDR3 nucleotides are TGTGCCAGCAGTGAAATTGTATCTGCCAAGAACACTGAAGCTTTCTTT.

The CDR3 coding sequence is TGTGCCAGCAGCTTGGAATGGTCAGGGGTCCATGGCTACACCTTC. This gives the protein CASSLEWSGVHGYTF. The V and J genes are TRBV5-8 and TRBJ1-2; D might be TRBD1 (6 bases). Germline V lookup: CDR1 SGHTS, CDR2 YDEGEE. V was pared by 0 bases and J by 6 bases, with 15 bases between. This CDR3 has 15 residues.

The rearrangement links TRBV18 to TRBJ2-1, with D unresolved. Trimming took 2 bases from V and 0 from J, leaving 11 bases between them. CDR3 length equals 16 residues. Germline V gives CDR1 KGHSH, CDR2 LQKENI. CDR3: CASSPTEVSSYNEQFF. The CDR3 nucleotides are TGTGCCAGCTCACCAACCGAGGTCAGCTCCTACAATGAGCAGTTCTTC.

This sequence joins TRBV5-1 and TRBJ2-7; 11 nucleotides agree with TRBD2. The CDR3 has 15 residues. The germline gives CDR1 SGHRS, CDR2 YFSETQ. V trimming: 4 bases; J trimming: 1 base; junction bases outside the gene matches: 4. The CDR3 bases are TGCGCCAGCAGCAGTTGGACTAGCGGGTCCTACGAGCAGTACTTC. Translation gives CASSSWTSGSYEQYF.

The chain carries TRBV10-3 and TRBJ2-7; D may be TRBD1 (6 bases). Germline V gene lookup returns CDR1 ENHRY and CDR2 SYGVKD. CDR3 length: 13 amino acids. CDR3 residues: CAAKDEGAYEQYF. CDR3 nucleotide sequence: TGTGCAGCCAAAGACGAGGGGGCCTACGAGCAGTACTTC.

This chain links TRBV30 with TRBJ2-2; TRBD2 aligns across 11 bases. CDR3 length: 15 residues. V trimming: 7 bases; J trimming: 5 bases; junction bases outside the gene matches: 9. Germline V gene sequence: CDR1 GTSNPN, CDR2 SVGIG (reference sequence). DNA of the CDR3: TGTGCCTCCGGAGGGCTAGCGGGAGGTACCGGGGAGCTGTTTTTT. As protein: CASGGLAGGTGELFF.